This paragraph reports one T cell receptor beta chain. CDR3 size: 15 residues. V dropped 2 bases and J dropped 1 base, with 8 bases sitting between them. Germline V lookup: CDR1 LGHDT, CDR2 YNNKEL (reference sequence). This entry comes from a study of T cell responses to AZD1222 COVID-19 vaccine. The protocol was immunoSEQ multiplex PCR, while the TCRdb copy is restricted to in-frame clones and leaves out a portion. The sample records under 100,000 clones, over 75% being singletons. The input for sequencing was peripheral blood, taken on day 0 of AZD1222 vaccination. The chain uses TRBV3-1 (or the pseudogene TRBV3-2) and TRBJ2-2; D is unclear. The sequence derives from an adult in good health. The CDR3 region is CASSQTGRNTGELFF. CDR3 DNA sequence: TGTGCCAGCAGCCAAACCGGCAGGAACACCGGGGAGCTGTTTTTT.